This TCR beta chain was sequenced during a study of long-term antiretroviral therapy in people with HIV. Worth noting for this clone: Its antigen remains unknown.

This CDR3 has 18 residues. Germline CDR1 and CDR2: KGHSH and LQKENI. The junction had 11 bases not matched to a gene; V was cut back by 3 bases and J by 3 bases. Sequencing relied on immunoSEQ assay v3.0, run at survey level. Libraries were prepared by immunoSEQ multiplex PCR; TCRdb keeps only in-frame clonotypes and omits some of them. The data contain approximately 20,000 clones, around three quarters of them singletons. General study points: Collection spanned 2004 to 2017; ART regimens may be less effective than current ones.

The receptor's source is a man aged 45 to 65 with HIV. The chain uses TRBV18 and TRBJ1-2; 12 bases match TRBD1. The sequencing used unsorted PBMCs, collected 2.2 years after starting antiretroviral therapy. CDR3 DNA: TGTGCCAGCTCACCGCGTACGGGACAGGGGGCCTCCGACTATGGCTACACCTTC. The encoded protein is CASSPRTGQGASDYGYTF.